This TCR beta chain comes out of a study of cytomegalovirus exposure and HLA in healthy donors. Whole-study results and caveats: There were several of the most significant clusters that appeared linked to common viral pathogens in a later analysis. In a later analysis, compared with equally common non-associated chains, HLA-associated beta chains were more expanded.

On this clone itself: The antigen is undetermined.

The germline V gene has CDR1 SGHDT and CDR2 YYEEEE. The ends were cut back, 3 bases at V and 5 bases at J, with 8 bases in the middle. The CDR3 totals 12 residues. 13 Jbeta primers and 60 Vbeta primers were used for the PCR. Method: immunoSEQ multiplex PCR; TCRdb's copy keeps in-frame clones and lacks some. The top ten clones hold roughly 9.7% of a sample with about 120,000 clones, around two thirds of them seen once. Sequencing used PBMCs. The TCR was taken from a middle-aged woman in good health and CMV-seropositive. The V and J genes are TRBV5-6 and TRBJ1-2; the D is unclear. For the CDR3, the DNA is TGTGCCAGCAGCTCAGCGAGATATGGCTACACCTTC. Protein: CASSSARYGYTF.